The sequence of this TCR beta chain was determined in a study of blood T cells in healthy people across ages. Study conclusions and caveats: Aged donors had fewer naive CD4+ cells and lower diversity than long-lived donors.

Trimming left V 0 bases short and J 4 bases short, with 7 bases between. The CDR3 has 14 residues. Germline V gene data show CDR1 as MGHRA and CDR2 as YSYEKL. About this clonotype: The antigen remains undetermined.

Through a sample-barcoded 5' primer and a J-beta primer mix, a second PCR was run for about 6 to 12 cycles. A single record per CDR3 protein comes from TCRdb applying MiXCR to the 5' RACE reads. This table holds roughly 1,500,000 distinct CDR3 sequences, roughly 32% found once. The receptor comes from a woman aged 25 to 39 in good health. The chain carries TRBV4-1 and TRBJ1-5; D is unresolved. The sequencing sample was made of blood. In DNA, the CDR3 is TGCGCCAGCAGCCAAGAGCGAGCAAATCAGCCCCAGCATTTT. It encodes CASSQERANQPQHF.